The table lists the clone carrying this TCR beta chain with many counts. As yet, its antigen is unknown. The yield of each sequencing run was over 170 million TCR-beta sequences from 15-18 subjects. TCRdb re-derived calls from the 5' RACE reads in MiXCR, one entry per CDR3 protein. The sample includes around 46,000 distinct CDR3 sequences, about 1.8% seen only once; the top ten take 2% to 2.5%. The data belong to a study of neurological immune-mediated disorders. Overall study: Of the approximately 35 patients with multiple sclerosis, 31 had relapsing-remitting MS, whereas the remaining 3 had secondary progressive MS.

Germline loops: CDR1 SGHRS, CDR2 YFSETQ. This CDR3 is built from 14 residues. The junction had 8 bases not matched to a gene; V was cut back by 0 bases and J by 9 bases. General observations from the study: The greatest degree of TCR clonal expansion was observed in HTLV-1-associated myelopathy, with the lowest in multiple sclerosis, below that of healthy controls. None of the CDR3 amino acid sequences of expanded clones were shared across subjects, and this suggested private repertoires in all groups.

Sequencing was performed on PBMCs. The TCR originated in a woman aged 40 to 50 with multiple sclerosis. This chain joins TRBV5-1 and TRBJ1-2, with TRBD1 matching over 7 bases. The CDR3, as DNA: TGCGCCAGCAGCTTGGGGACAGGAGTTTCAAGCTACACCTTC. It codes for CASSLGTGVSSYTF.